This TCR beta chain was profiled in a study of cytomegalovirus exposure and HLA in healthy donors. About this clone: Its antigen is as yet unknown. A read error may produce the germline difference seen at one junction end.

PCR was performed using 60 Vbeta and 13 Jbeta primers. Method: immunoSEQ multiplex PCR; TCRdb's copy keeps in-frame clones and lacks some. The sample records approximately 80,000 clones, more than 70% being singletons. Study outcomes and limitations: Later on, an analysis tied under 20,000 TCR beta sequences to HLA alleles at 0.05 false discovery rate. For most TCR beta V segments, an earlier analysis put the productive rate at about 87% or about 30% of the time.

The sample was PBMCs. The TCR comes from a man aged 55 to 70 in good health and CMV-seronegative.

Written as DNA, the CDR3 is TGTTCCAGCAGCTTAGAACAGGCCAGGAGGGAGCTGTTTTTT. This gives the protein CSSSLEQARRELFF. The chain combines TRBV7-9 with TRBJ2-2, with a tentative D call TRBD1 (5 bases). Germline assignment: CDR1 SEHNR and CDR2 FQNEAQ (reference sequence). The CDR3 runs to 14 residues.